The clone carrying this TCR beta chain was recorded at least ten times. The data belong to a study of regulatory T cells in long-lasting Graves disease. According to the study, TCR beta libraries were built with iRepertoire HTBI primers and CDR3-region Arm-PCR. TCRdb reprocessed the multiplex PCR reads via MiXCR and lists one record per CDR3 protein. The data hold roughly 500,000 distinct CDR3 sequences, with 12% observed a single time. Looked up from germline, CDR1 is GTSNPN and CDR2 is SVGIG (reference sequence). The CDR3 is made up of 12 amino acids. Trimming removed 0 bases at V and 10 bases at J, with 10 bases between. Specified time point: newly diagnosed GD, antithyroid drugs for less than 3 months. Generation of the TCR library employed RNA extracted from PBMCs. These data are also associated with another study on T cells in Graves' hyperthyroidism and ophthalmopathy.

This material consisted of peripheral blood mononuclear cells (PBMCs), taken at new diagnosis, from a patient treated with antithyroid drugs. The rearrangement joins TRBV30 to TRBJ2-1; D is possibly TRBD2 (6 bases). The TCR originated in a woman under 40 with Graves disease. CDR3: CAWSVVLAEQFF. CDR3 DNA sequence: TGTGCCTGGAGTGTGGTCCTAGCGGAGCAGTTCTTC.